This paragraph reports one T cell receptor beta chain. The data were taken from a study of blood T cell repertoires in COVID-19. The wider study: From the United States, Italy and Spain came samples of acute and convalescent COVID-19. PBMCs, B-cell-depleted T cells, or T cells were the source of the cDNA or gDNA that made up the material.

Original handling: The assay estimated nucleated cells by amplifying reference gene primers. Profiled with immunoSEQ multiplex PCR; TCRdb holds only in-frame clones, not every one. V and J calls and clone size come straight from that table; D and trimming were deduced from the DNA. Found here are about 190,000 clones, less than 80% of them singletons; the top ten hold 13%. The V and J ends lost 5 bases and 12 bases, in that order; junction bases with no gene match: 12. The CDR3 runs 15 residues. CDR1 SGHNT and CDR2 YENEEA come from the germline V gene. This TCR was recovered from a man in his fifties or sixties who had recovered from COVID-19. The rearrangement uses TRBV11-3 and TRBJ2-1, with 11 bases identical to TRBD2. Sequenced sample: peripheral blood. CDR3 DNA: TGTGCCAGCAGCCCGCGTTTTAGCGGGAGGGAAGGGCAGTTCTTC. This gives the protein CASSPRFSGREGQFF.